These T cell receptor beta chains were read from a single sample in a study of blood T cell repertoires in COVID-19. TCRdb's copy holds only in-frame clones and misses some; the assay was immunoSEQ multiplex PCR. The table includes around 240,000 clones, approximately 84% detected once. Material: peripheral blood. The source of these receptors is a man aged 40-50 years with acute or convalescent COVID-19. CDR3s include the opening cysteine and the closing phenylalanine or tryptophan. Each record gives: CDR3 length, J gene, clone size, D gene, V gene, CDR3 DNA, CDR3 protein. The D gene is left open where the match is weak. Where a row states a size, it is once, few, many or the class of an expanded clone; other rows omit it.

length: 15
J: TRBJ1-2
size: NA
D: NA
V: TRBV4-2
DNA: TGTGCCAGCAGCCAAGAGTCCGGAGCTAACTATGGCTACACCTTC
CDR3: CASSQESGANYGYTF

length: 13
J: TRBJ1-2
size: NA
D: NA
V: TRBV2
DNA: TGTGCCAGCAAGCTCACAGGGAAAGACGGCTACACCTTC
CDR3: CASKLTGKDGYTF

length: 13
J: TRBJ2-2
size: NA
D: NA
V: TRBV2
DNA: TGTGCCAGCAGCAGGGAGGAAGCCGGGGAGCTGTTTTTT
CDR3: CASSREEAGELFF

length: 16
J: TRBJ1-1
size: few
D: NA
V: TRBV28
DNA: TGTGCCAGCAGAAGCAGGGGCGCTATTCTGAACACTGAAGCTTTCTTT
CDR3: CASRSRGAILNTEAFF

length: 13
J: TRBJ1-2
size: NA
D: NA
V: TRBV12-3/TRBV12-4
DNA: TGTGCCAGCAGTCCGTCGGGGAGTGATGGCTACACCTTC
CDR3: CASSPSGSDGYTF

length: 14
J: TRBJ2-7
size: NA
D: NA
V: TRBV29-1
DNA: TGCAGCGTTGAAACAGGCCAGGGGATGAGTGGGCAGTACTTC
CDR3: CSVETGQGMSGQYF

length: 14
J: TRBJ1-1
size: NA
D: NA
V: TRBV4-2
DNA: TGTGCCAGCAGCCAAGACCATGCGGACACTGAAGCTTTCTTT
CDR3: CASSQDHADTEAFF

length: 16
J: TRBJ1-6
size: NA
D: NA
V: TRBV4-2
DNA: TGTGCCAGCAGCCAAGAGAGGGACACTTATAATTCACCCCTCCACTTT
CDR3: CASSQERDTYNSPLHF

length: 14
J: TRBJ1-1
size: NA
D: NA
V: TRBV5-1
DNA: TGCGCCAGCAGCTTGGAACGGGGGAACACTGAAGCTTTCTTT
CDR3: CASSLERGNTEAFF

length: 13
J: TRBJ1-3
size: NA
D: NA
V: TRBV6-5
DNA: TGTGCCCCCCCGAGGGTCTCTGGAAACACCATATATTTT
CDR3: CAPPRVSGNTIYF

length: 16
J: TRBJ2-1
size: once
D: TRBD1
V: TRBV4-3
DNA: TGCGCCAGCAGCCAAATGAGGGACAGGGCGTACAATGAGCAGTTCTTC
CDR3: CASSQMRDRAYNEQFF

length: 17
J: TRBJ2-1
size: NA
D: NA
V: TRBV9
DNA: TGTGCCAGCAGCTTTGCCCCCGACCCCAGGGCCCCCAATGAGCAGTTCTTC
CDR3: CASSFAPDPRAPNEQFF

length: 13
J: TRBJ1-2
size: NA
D: NA
V: TRBV30
DNA: TGTGCCTGGAGTGTCGGGGGTCCCGATGGCTACACCTTC
CDR3: CAWSVGGPDGYTF

length: 18
J: TRBJ2-1
size: NA
D: NA
V: TRBV5-4
DNA: TGTGCCAGCAGCTGGAATTCGGGAGCAGACCTCTCCTACAATGAGCAGTTCTTC
CDR3: CASSWNSGADLSYNEQFF

length: 13
J: TRBJ1-2
size: NA
D: TRBD1
V: TRBV12-3/TRBV12-4
DNA: TGTGCCAGCAGTAGACAGGGAAACTATGGCTACACCTTC
CDR3: CASSRQGNYGYTF

length: 14
J: TRBJ1-4
size: few
D: NA
V: TRBV3-1/TRBV3-2
DNA: TGTGCCAGCAGCCAGCCCACAGTTTGGGAAAAACTGTTTTTT
CDR3: CASSQPTVWEKLFF

length: 15
J: TRBJ1-4
size: NA
D: NA
V: TRBV15
DNA: TGTGCCACCAGCATCCTGGACAGTCAAAATGAAAAACTGTTTTTT
CDR3: CATSILDSQNEKLFF

length: 14
J: TRBJ1-6
size: NA
D: NA
V: TRBV19
DNA: TGTGCCAGTACCCCGAGCTCCTATAATTCACCCCTCCACTTT
CDR3: CASTPSSYNSPLHF

length: 18
J: TRBJ1-6
size: once
D: NA
V: TRBV18
DNA: TGTGCCAGCTCACCCCGAGGGACAACTAGCTCCTATAATTCACCCCTCCACTTT
CDR3: CASSPRGTTSSYNSPLHF

length: 14
J: TRBJ1-1
size: NA
D: NA
V: TRBV6-5
DNA: TGTGCCAGCAGATCGGGAATGATGAACACTGAAGCTTTCTTT
CDR3: CASRSGMMNTEAFF

length: 15
J: TRBJ2-7
size: NA
D: TRBD2
V: TRBV5-8
DNA: TGTGCCAGCAGCACCCGACTAGCGGGGGTCTACGAGCAGTACTTC
CDR3: CASSTRLAGVYEQYF

length: 15
J: TRBJ2-1
size: NA
D: TRBD2
V: TRBV27
DNA: TGTGCCAGCGCGACTAGCGGGGGGGCGGTAAATGAGCAGTTCTTC
CDR3: CASATSGGAVNEQFF

length: 15
J: TRBJ1-1
size: NA
D: TRBD1
V: TRBV6-6
DNA: TGTGCCAGCAGCGAAAAAGGGACAGGGGTCCCTGAAGCTTTCTTT
CDR3: CASSEKGTGVPEAFF

length: 15
J: TRBJ1-1
size: NA
D: TRBD1
V: TRBV10-2
DNA: TGCGCCAGCAGTGATATAAGGGGGCGAGACACTGAAGCTTTCTTT
CDR3: CASSDIRGRDTEAFF

length: 14
J: TRBJ2-7
size: NA
D: NA
V: TRBV5-5
DNA: TGTGCCAGCAGCCCCTTCGTGAGCTCCTACGAGCAGTACTTC
CDR3: CASSPFVSSYEQYF

length: 17
J: TRBJ1-5
size: NA
D: NA
V: TRBV19
DNA: TGTGCCAGTAGTATAGAGTACAGGGCCGGGGGCAATCAGCCCCAGCATTTT
CDR3: CASSIEYRAGGNQPQHF

length: 17
J: TRBJ1-5
size: NA
D: NA
V: TRBV27
DNA: TGTGCCAGCAGTTCTCAGACAGTTACCTATAGCAATCAGCCCCAGCATTTT
CDR3: CASSSQTVTYSNQPQHF

length: 18
J: TRBJ2-1
size: NA
D: TRBD2
V: TRBV9
DNA: TGTGCCAGCACCAAAGGACTAGCGGGGGCCAGCTCCTACAATGAGCAGTTCTTC
CDR3: CASTKGLAGASSYNEQFF

length: 18
J: TRBJ1-2
size: NA
D: TRBD1
V: TRBV28
DNA: TGTGCCAGCAGTTCCCCCGGGACAGGGGGAGTTGGTAGCTATGGCTACACCTTC
CDR3: CASSSPGTGGVGSYGYTF

length: 16
J: TRBJ2-2
size: NA
D: NA
V: TRBV5-5
DNA: TGTGCCAGCAGCCTCGCTTCGAGGCCATCCACCGGGGAGCTGTTTTTT
CDR3: CASSLASRPSTGELFF

length: 16
J: TRBJ2-3
size: NA
D: TRBD2
V: TRBV28
DNA: TGTGCCAGCAGTTTCGGACTAGCGGCTAGCACAGATACGCAGTATTTT
CDR3: CASSFGLAASTDTQYF

length: 13
J: TRBJ1-5
size: NA
D: TRBD1
V: TRBV29-1
DNA: TGCAGCGCCAGAGGGGGCGGGGATCAGCCCCAGCATTTT
CDR3: CSARGGGDQPQHF

length: 20
J: TRBJ2-2
size: few
D: TRBD1
V: TRBV15
DNA: TGTGCCACCAGCAGAGATGTGGGACAGCCGCCAAGTCCGACCACCGGGGAGCTGTTTTTT
CDR3: CATSRDVGQPPSPTTGELFF

length: 13
J: TRBJ1-1
size: NA
D: TRBD1
V: TRBV18
DNA: TGTGCCAGCTCAGGACAGGGGAATACTGAAGCTTTCTTT
CDR3: CASSGQGNTEAFF

length: 16
J: TRBJ2-5
size: NA
D: TRBD1
V: TRBV5-6
DNA: TGTGCCAGCAGCCCGGGGACAGGGAGTTGGCAAGAGACCCAGTACTTC
CDR3: CASSPGTGSWQETQYF

length: 14
J: TRBJ2-4
size: NA
D: NA
V: TRBV7-9
DNA: TGTGCCAGCAGCTCGCCGGGACTTGAAAACATTCAGTACTTC
CDR3: CASSSPGLENIQYF

length: 13
J: TRBJ1-2
size: NA
D: NA
V: TRBV7-2
DNA: TGTGCCAGCAGCTTAAGCTATATCTATGGCTACACCTTC
CDR3: CASSLSYIYGYTF

length: 15
J: TRBJ1-4
size: once
D: TRBD1
V: TRBV3-1/TRBV3-2
DNA: TGTGCCAGCAGCCACCCCGGGACAGGGGAAGAAAAACTGTTTTTT
CDR3: CASSHPGTGEEKLFF

length: 15
J: TRBJ1-1
size: NA
D: TRBD1
V: TRBV19
DNA: TGTGCCAGTGGAAGGGACAGGGCCTTGAACACTGAAGCTTTCTTT
CDR3: CASGRDRALNTEAFF

length: 19
J: TRBJ2-6
size: once
D: NA
V: TRBV7-6
DNA: TGTGCCAGCAGCTTACAGCCCGCGCGTAGGAGCTCTGGGGCCAACGTCCTGACTTTC
CDR3: CASSLQPARRSSGANVLTF

length: 16
J: TRBJ2-2
size: NA
D: TRBD1
V: TRBV5-6
DNA: TGTGCCAGCAGCCAAGGACAGGGCTTGGACACCGGGGAGCTGTTTTTT
CDR3: CASSQGQGLDTGELFF

length: 15
J: TRBJ2-2
size: NA
D: NA
V: TRBV6-2/TRBV6-3
DNA: TGTGCCAGCAGTTACTGGGGACAGAACACCGGGGAGCTGTTTTTT
CDR3: CASSYWGQNTGELFF

length: 10
J: TRBJ2-1
size: NA
D: NA
V: TRBV6-4
DNA: TGTGCCAACACCTCGCGGGTCCAGTTCTTC
CDR3: CANTSRVQFF

length: 16
J: TRBJ2-1
size: NA
D: TRBD2
V: TRBV18
DNA: TGTGCCAGCTCACCACCGCGGACTAGCGGGGGGGTTGAGCAGTTCTTC
CDR3: CASSPPRTSGGVEQFF

length: 13
J: TRBJ2-2
size: NA
D: NA
V: TRBV7-3
DNA: TGTGCCAGCAGCTCCGGGACAAACGGGGAGCTGTTTTTT
CDR3: CASSSGTNGELFF

length: 15
J: TRBJ1-5
size: NA
D: NA
V: TRBV25-1
DNA: TGTGCCAGCAGTGGAACAGGGAAGGGCAATCAGCCCCAGCATTTT
CDR3: CASSGTGKGNQPQHF

length: 15
J: TRBJ2-1
size: NA
D: NA
V: TRBV11-2
DNA: TGTGCCAGCAGCTTAGACGGGACTCGCGTAGATGAGCAGTTCTTC
CDR3: CASSLDGTRVDEQFF

length: 14
J: TRBJ2-5
size: NA
D: NA
V: TRBV3-1/TRBV3-2
DNA: TGTGCCAGCAGCCAAGATAACGGCGGTGAGACCCAGTACTTC
CDR3: CASSQDNGGETQYF

length: 14
J: TRBJ2-2
size: NA
D: TRBD1
V: TRBV7-3
DNA: TGTGCCAGCAGCGCAGGGACAGGCACCGGGGAGCTGTTTTTT
CDR3: CASSAGTGTGELFF

length: 15
J: TRBJ1-1
size: NA
D: NA
V: TRBV7-2
DNA: TGTGCCAGCAGCTTAGACAGGGCGGGGAACACTGAAGCTTTCTTT
CDR3: CASSLDRAGNTEAFF

length: 14
J: TRBJ1-1
size: once
D: NA
V: TRBV7-9
DNA: TGTGCCAGCAGCTTAATGGGGGCGAACACTGAAGCTTTCTTT
CDR3: CASSLMGANTEAFF

length: 12
J: TRBJ1-1
size: few
D: NA
V: TRBV7-9
DNA: TGTGCCAGCAGCTTGAGGGGGAATGAAGCTTTCTTT
CDR3: CASSLRGNEAFF

length: 15
J: TRBJ1-5
size: NA
D: NA
V: TRBV19
DNA: TGTGCCAGTAGTACTGGCCAGGGAATTTTTCAGCCCCAGCATTTT
CDR3: CASSTGQGIFQPQHF

length: 17
J: TRBJ2-3
size: NA
D: NA
V: TRBV3-1/TRBV3-2
DNA: TGTGCCAGCAGCCAAGGACCCGGGACTCGCCCACAAGATACGCAGTATTTT
CDR3: CASSQGPGTRPQDTQYF